This T cell receptor beta chain was sequenced for a study of T cell responses to AZD1222 COVID-19 vaccine. TCRdb keeps only in-frame clones here, not all; method: immunoSEQ multiplex PCR. The sample contains some 160,000 clones, around 88% of which appear only once. The V gene's germline CDR1 is LGHNA and CDR2 YNFKEQ. The CDR3 extends over 17 amino acids. The V segment lost 6 bases and the J segment 1 base; nucleotides outside the gene matches: 6. This chain links TRBV4-2 with TRBJ2-6; 10 bases match TRBD1. The sequence came from an adult who received the AZD1222 COVID-19 vaccine. Sample: peripheral blood, taken 28 days after the second AZD1222 dose. CDR3 in amino acids: CASSLGQGGSGANVLTF. DNA of the CDR3: TGTGCCAGCAGTCTCGGACAGGGGGGGTCTGGGGCCAACGTCCTGACTTTC.